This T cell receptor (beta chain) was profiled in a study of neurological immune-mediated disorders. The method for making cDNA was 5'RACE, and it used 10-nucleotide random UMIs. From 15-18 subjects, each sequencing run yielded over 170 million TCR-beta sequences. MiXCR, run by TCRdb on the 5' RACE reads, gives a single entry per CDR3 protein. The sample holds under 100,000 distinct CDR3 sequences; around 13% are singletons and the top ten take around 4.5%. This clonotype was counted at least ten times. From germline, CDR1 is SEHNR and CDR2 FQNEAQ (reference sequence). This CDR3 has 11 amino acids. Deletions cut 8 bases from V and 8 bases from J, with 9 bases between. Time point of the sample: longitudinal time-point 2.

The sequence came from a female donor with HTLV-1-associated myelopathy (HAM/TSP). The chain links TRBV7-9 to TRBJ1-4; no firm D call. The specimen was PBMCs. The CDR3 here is CASGAREKLFF. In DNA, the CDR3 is TGTGCCAGCGGAGCCAGAGAAAAACTGTTTTTT. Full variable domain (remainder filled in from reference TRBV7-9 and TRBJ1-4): DTGVSQNPRHKITKRGQNVTFRCDPISEHNRLYWYRQTLGQGPEFLTYFQNEAQLEKSRLLSDRFSAERPKGSFSTLEIQRTEQGDSAMYLCASGAREKLFFGSGTQLSVL.